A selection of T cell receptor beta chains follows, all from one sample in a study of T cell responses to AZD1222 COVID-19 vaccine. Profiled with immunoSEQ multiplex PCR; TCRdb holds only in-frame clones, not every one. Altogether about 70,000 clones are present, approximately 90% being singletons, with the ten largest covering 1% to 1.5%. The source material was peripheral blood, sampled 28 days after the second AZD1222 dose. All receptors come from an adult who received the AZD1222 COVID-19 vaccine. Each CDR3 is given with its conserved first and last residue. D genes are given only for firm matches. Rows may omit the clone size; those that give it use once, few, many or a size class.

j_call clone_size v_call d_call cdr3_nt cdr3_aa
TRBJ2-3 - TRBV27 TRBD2 TGTGCCAGCTCACGTCATGGCGGGAGCCTCACAGATACGCAGTATTTT CASSRHGGSLTDTQYF
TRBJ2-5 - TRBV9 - TGTGCCAGCAGCGTAGGGGGCGGGAACCAAGAGACCCAGTACTTC CASSVGGGNQETQYF
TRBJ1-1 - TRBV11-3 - TGTGCCAGCAGTTTCGGGTTGAACACTGAAGCTTTCTTT CASSFGLNTEAFF
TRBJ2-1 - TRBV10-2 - TGCGCCAGCAGAAAGGATAGCTCCTACAATGAGCAGTTCTTC CASRKDSSYNEQFF
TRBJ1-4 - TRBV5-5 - TGTGCCAGCAGCTTGGTTGTGGGAACTAATGAAAAACTGTTTTTT CASSLVVGTNEKLFF
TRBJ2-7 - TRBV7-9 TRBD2 TGTGCCAGCAGCTTAGCGGGGAGGGAGCGCTCCTACGAGCAGTACTTC CASSLAGRERSYEQYF
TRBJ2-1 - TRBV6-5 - TGTGCCAGCAGTCTTACCGACAGCGAGGGCAATGAGCAGTTCTTC CASSLTDSEGNEQFF
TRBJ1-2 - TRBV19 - TGTGCCAGTAGGGACAGAAGCTACACCTTC CASRDRSYTF
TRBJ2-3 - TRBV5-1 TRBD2 TGCGCCAGCAGCTTCGGGACTAGCGGAAACACAGATACGCAGTATTTT CASSFGTSGNTDTQYF
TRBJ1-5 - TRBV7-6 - TGTGCCAGCAGCTTAGGGGGGACAACCAATCAGCCCCAGCATTTT CASSLGGTTNQPQHF
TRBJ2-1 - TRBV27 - TGTGCCAGCAGTTTTAACAGGGTAGGCAATGAGCAGTTCTTC CASSFNRVGNEQFF
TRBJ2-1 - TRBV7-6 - TGTGCCAGCAGCTTACTCTGGGACTCCAAACGTGAGCAGTTCTTC CASSLLWDSKREQFF
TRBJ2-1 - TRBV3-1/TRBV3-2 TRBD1 TGTGCCAGCAGCGGACAGGCGAACAATGAGCAGTTCTTC CASSGQANNEQFF
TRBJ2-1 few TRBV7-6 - TGTGCCAGCAGCGTTAGTAAGGGGGGAGGCAATGAGCAGTTCTTC CASSVSKGGGNEQFF
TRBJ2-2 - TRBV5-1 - TGCGCCAGCATGGAGCGGATAAACACCGGGGAGCTGTTTTTT CASMERINTGELFF
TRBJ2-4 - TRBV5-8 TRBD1 TGTGCCAGCAGCTTGGGGACAGGGTGGGTCAACATTCAGTACTTC CASSLGTGWVNIQYF
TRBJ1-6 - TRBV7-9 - TGTGCCAGCAGCTTAAGGGTCGATAATTCACCCCTCCACTTT CASSLRVDNSPLHF
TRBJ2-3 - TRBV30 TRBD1 TGTGCCGGCCGGGACAGGGGTCGAGATACGCAGTATTTT CAGRDRGRDTQYF
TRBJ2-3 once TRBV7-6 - TGTGCCAGCAGCCCAACTAGCAGGACCAATTTTAACACAGATACGCAGTATTTT CASSPTSRTNFNTDTQYF
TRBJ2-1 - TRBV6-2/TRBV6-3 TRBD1 TGTGCCAGCAGTACCGACAGGGGGTCCTACAATGAGCAGTTCTTC CASSTDRGSYNEQFF
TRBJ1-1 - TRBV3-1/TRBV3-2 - TGTGCCAGCAGCCCCTACACGGCCACAGCGAACACTGAAGCTTTCTTT CASSPYTATANTEAFF
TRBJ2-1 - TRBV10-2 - TGCGCCAGCACCGACCGGACCCGCAGCTCCTACAATGAGCAGTTCTTC CASTDRTRSSYNEQFF
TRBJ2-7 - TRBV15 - TGTGCCACCAGCAGAGATACGGGAGTCACCTACGAGCAGTACTTC CATSRDTGVTYEQYF
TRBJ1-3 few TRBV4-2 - TGTGCCAGCAGCCAAGATCTCGGGGGTGCTGGAAACACCATATATTTT CASSQDLGGAGNTIYF
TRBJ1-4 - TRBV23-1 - TGCGCCAGCAGTCAACGCAGGGCCCGACCTCCTAATGAAAAACTGTTTTTT CASSQRRARPPNEKLFF
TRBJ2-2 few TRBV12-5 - TGTGCTAGTGGTCTAGGACAGACGAACACCGGGGAGCTGTTTTTT CASGLGQTNTGELFF
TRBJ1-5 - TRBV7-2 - TGTGCCAGCAGCTTCTACAATCAGCCCCAGCATTTT CASSFYNQPQHF
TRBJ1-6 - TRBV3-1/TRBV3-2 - TGTGCCAGCAGCCAAGGGGACCAGGGGAATAATTCACCCCTCCACTTT CASSQGDQGNNSPLHF